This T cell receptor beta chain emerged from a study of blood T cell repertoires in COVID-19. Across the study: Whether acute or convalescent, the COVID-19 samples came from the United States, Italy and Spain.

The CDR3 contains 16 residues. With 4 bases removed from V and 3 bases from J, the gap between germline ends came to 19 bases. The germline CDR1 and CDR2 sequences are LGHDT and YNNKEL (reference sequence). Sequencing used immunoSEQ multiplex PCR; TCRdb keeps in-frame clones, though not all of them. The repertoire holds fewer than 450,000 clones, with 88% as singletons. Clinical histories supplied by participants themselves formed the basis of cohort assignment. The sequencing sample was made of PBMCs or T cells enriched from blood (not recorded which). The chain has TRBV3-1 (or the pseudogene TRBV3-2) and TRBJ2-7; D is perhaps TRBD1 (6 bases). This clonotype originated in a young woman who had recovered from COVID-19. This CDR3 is CASSPAPLGTHYEQYF. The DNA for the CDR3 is TGTGCCAGCAGCCCAGCCCCCCTCGGGACACACTACGAGCAGTACTTC.